These 17 T cell receptor beta chains were all obtained from the same sample, sequenced in a study of blood T cell repertoires in COVID-19. Sequenced by immunoSEQ multiplex PCR; TCRdb stores in-frame clones only, minus some. Among about 190,000 clones listed, roughly four fifths were seen once. Sample: peripheral blood. These receptors were obtained from a woman in her forties with acute or convalescent COVID-19.

This clone has a handful of counts. The V gene is TRBV9, the J gene TRBJ2-1; D is unclear. The CDR3 runs 15 residues. Germline loops: CDR1 SGDLS, CDR2 YYNGEE. Trimming took 3 bases from V and 4 from J, leaving 14 bases between them. The CDR3 DNA follows: TGTGCCAGCAGCGCACAAGGTGGGCCTTACAATGAGCAGTTCTTC. As protein: CASSAQGGPYNEQFF.

CDR3 protein: CATSPYLGTGGEDTQYF. CDR3 DNA sequence: TGTGCCACCAGCCCTTATTTAGGGACAGGGGGCGAGGATACGCAGTATTTT. The chain combines TRBV15 with TRBJ2-3, with 12 bases matching TRBD1. The CDR3 runs 17 residues. Germline CDR1 LNHNV, CDR2 YYDKDF (reference sequence). Trimming at V came to 5 bases and at J to 6 bases, leaving 12 bases not matched to a gene.

The genes are TRBV9 and TRBJ2-2; possible D gene TRBD2, 6 bases. CDR1 SGDLS and CDR2 YYNGEE come from the germline V gene. The V end lost 7 bases, the J end lost 0 bases, and 13 bases lay between the germline ends. The CDR3 length is 15 residues. CDR3 sequence reads: CASYPRLANTGELFF. The CDR3 region has the DNA TGTGCCAGCTACCCCCGACTAGCGAACACCGGGGAGCTGTTTTTT. The entire variable domain, with the rest obtained from reference TRBV9 and TRBJ2-2, is as follows: DSGVTQTPKHLITATGQRVTLRCSPRSGDLSVYWYQQSLDQGLQFLIQYYNGEERAKGNILERFSAQQFPDLHSELNLSSLELGDSALYFCASYPRLANTGELFFGEGSRLTVL.

V usage is TRBV5-1 and J usage is TRBJ2-1; perhaps TRBD2 as D (6 bases). Looked up from germline, CDR1 is SGHRS and CDR2 is YFSETQ. The CDR3 consists of 24 residues. Trimming shortened V by 4 bases and J by 0 bases, and 38 bases separated the two germline ends. CDR3 bases: TGCGCCAGCAGCCCACAGGCCCCCTTCTCGAGGCGGGATTCCCTTCTTAGCTCCTACAATGAGCAGTTCTTC. It translates to CASSPQAPFSRRDSLLSSYNEQFF.

Comment on this clone: One end of the junction fails to match germline, which may point to a read error. This chain joins TRBV5-1 and TRBJ1-1, with TRBD1 identical over 7 bases. The germline V gene has CDR1 SGHRS and CDR2 YFSETQ. This CDR3 comprises 14 residues. CDR3 in amino acids: CASSYDRVNSEAFF. CDR3 coding DNA: TGCGCCAGCAGTTATGACAGGGTCAACAGTGAAGCTTTCTTT.

The genes are TRBV28 and TRBJ1-1; D gene ambiguous. This CDR3 has 12 residues. Germline loops: CDR1 MDHEN, CDR2 SYDVKM. Trimming took 8 bases from V and 9 from J, leaving 16 bases between them. The CDR3 coding sequence is TGTGCCAGCTCATCGAGGGCGGAGAAAGCTTTCTTT. It specifies CASSSRAEKAFF.

The rearrangement links TRBV7-2 to TRBJ2-7, with TRBD1 matching 7 bases. V lost 5 bases to trimming and J lost 0 bases; unmatched junction nucleotides: 4. Germline V CDR1 and CDR2: SGHTA, FQGNSA. This CDR3 spans 14 amino acids. For the CDR3, the DNA is TGTGCCAGCAGCCGGGGACAGAGCTCCTACGAGCAGTACTTC. It codes for CASSRGQSSYEQYF.

The rearrangement joins TRBV9 to TRBJ2-2; 8 bases line up with TRBD2. Germline V gives CDR1 SGDLS, CDR2 YYNGEE. The V segment lost 3 bases and the J segment 3 bases; nucleotides outside the gene matches: 4. This CDR3 comprises 15 residues. The CDR3 sequence: CASSGKRGHTGELFF. The CDR3 DNA follows: TGTGCCAGCAGCGGTAAGCGGGGGCACACCGGGGAGCTGTTTTTT.

V is TRBV3-1 (or the pseudogene TRBV3-2) and J is TRBJ1-1; TRBD1 is a possible D gene (6 bases). There are 15 residues in the CDR3. V gave up 0 bases and J gave up 5 bases, with 13 bases separating them. Germline V gene data show CDR1 as LGHDT and CDR2 as YNNKEL (reference sequence). Written as DNA, the CDR3 is TGTGCCAGCAGCCAAGATGGGGGCGGGCGGACTGAAGCTTTCTTT. Translation: CASSQDGGGRTEAFF.

The genes are TRBV2 and TRBJ2-2; D perhaps matches TRBD1 (5 bases). The CDR3 consists of 13 residues. The germline V gene has CDR1 SNHLY and CDR2 FYNNEI. The V gene lost 4 bases and the J gene lost 4 bases, with 7 bases spanning the gap. CDR3 loop: CASSAQGTGELFF. The CDR3, as DNA: TGTGCCAGCAGTGCTCAGGGCACCGGGGAGCTGTTTTTT.

CDR3 protein: CASSLSGQGVEAFF. The CDR3 nucleotides are TGTGCCAGCAGCTTGTCAGGGCAGGGGGTTGAAGCTTTCTTT. V usage is TRBV5-5 and J usage is TRBJ1-1; 7 nucleotides agree with TRBD1. With V trimmed by 1 base and J by 7 bases, 7 bases remained unmatched. In germline, CDR1 is SGHKS, CDR2 YYEKEE (reference sequence). This CDR3 region has 14 residues.

The V and J genes are TRBV7-8 and TRBJ1-6, with TRBD1 matching 12 bases. This CDR3 is 18 amino acids long. Looked up from germline, CDR1 is SGHVS and CDR2 is FQNEAQ. V gave up 1 base and J gave up 5 bases; unmatched junction bases: 6. The CDR3 reads CASSLVWGQGANNSPLHF. In DNA, the CDR3 is TGTGCCAGCAGCTTAGTATGGGGACAGGGGGCGAATAATTCACCCCTCCACTTT.

V usage is TRBV5-1 and J usage is TRBJ1-2; D is possibly TRBD1 (6 bases). The V end was cut by 0 bases, the J end by 7 bases, with 10 bases between. CDR1 is SGHRS and CDR2 is YFSETQ in the germline V gene. There are 13 residues in the CDR3. CDR3 coding DNA: TGCGCCAGCAGCTTGGCCTCAGGGGCTGGCTACACCTTC. Translation gives CASSLASGAGYTF.

This chain joins TRBV7-2 and TRBJ2-3; 7 bases are shared with TRBD2. The CDR3 is made up of 14 amino acids. Germline loops: CDR1 SGHTA, CDR2 FQGNSA. The V gene end was trimmed by 3 bases and the J gene end by 2 bases; junction bases not matched to a gene: 2. The CDR3 DNA reads as TGTGCCAGCAGCTTGAGCGGGGTCACAGATACGCAGTATTTT. Translation: CASSLSGVTDTQYF.

The chain carries TRBV14 and TRBJ2-5; no clear D. CDR1 is SGHDN, CDR2 FVKESK, per germline. V was pared by 1 base and J by 5 bases, with 8 bases between. The CDR3 runs to 13 residues. CDR3 loop: CASSQALVETQYF. Here the CDR3 DNA reads TGTGCCAGCAGCCAAGCCCTAGTGGAGACCCAGTACTTC.

This clone showed up just once. This sequence joins TRBV5-1 and TRBJ2-7, with 8 bases fitting TRBD1. The CDR3 length is 13 residues. J lost 2 bases, V lost 2 bases, and 0 bases had no gene match. Germline-derived CDR1 and CDR2 are SGHRS and YFSETQ. CDR3 in amino acids: CASSLQGAYEQYF. Written as DNA, the CDR3 is TGCGCCAGCAGCTTACAGGGGGCCTACGAGCAGTACTTC.

The chain recombines TRBV3-1 (or the pseudogene TRBV3-2) with TRBJ2-1, with D unresolved. The CDR3 spans 11 residues. CDR1 and CDR2 (germline): LGHDT, YNNKEL (reference sequence). V shed 5 bases and J shed 4 bases, with 3 bases lying between them. The CDR3 reads CASSTYNEQFF. The CDR3 DNA reads TGTGCCAGCAGCACTTACAATGAGCAGTTCTTC.